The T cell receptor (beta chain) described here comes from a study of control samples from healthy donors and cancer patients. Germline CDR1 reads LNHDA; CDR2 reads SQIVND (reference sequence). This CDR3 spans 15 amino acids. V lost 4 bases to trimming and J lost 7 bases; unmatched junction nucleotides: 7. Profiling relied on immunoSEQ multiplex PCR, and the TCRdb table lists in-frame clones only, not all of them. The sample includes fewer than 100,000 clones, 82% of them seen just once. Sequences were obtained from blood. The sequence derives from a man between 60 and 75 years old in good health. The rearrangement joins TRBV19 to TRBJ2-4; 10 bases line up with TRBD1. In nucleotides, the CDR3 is TGTGCCAGTAGTAGGAATGGACAGGGGGGGAACATTCAGTACTTC. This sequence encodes CASSRNGQGGNIQYF.